The 3 T cell receptor beta chains given below trace back to one sample, sequenced in a study of PD-1 blockade in classical Hodgkin lymphoma. Libraries were prepared by immunoSEQ multiplex PCR; TCRdb keeps only in-frame clonotypes and omits some of them. Of roughly 150,000 clones listed, about four fifths were seen once; the top ten hold over 7.5%. All patients relapsed after autologous stem cell transplantation, and brentuximab vedotin exposure varied. Sequenced here: peripheral blood mononuclear cells (PBMCs), sampled before the second cycle of nivolumab. The origin of the receptors is a human donor with classical Hodgkin lymphoma.

The table lists this clone with a few counts. The chain uses TRBV28 and TRBJ1-5; D uncertain. Germline V gives CDR1 MDHEN, CDR2 SYDVKM. CDR3 length: 12 amino acids. V was pared by 6 bases and J by 0 bases, with 3 bases between. The chain's CDR3 is CASRSSNQPQHF. CDR3 nucleotides: TGTGCCAGCAGAAGTAGCAATCAGCCCCAGCATTTT.

CDR3 region: CASRRGTGGNQPQHF. Written as DNA, the CDR3 is TGTGCCAGCAGAAGGGGGACAGGGGGCAATCAGCCCCAGCATTTT. V is TRBV6-6 and J is TRBJ1-5; 10 bases map to TRBD1. Germline values: CDR1 MNHNY, CDR2 SVGAGI (reference sequence). Trimming removed 6 bases from V and 2 bases from J; junction bases left unmatched: 4. CDR3 length: 15 amino acids.

This chain joins TRBV5-1 and TRBJ2-2, with 10 bases that match TRBD2. The CDR3 is 15 residues long. V lost 3 bases, J lost 6 bases, and 5 bases stayed unmatched. CDR1 is SGHRS, CDR2 YFSETQ, per germline. CDR3: CASSSAGGPSGELFF. The CDR3 DNA reads as TGCGCCAGCAGCTCAGCGGGAGGGCCTTCCGGGGAGCTGTTTTTT.